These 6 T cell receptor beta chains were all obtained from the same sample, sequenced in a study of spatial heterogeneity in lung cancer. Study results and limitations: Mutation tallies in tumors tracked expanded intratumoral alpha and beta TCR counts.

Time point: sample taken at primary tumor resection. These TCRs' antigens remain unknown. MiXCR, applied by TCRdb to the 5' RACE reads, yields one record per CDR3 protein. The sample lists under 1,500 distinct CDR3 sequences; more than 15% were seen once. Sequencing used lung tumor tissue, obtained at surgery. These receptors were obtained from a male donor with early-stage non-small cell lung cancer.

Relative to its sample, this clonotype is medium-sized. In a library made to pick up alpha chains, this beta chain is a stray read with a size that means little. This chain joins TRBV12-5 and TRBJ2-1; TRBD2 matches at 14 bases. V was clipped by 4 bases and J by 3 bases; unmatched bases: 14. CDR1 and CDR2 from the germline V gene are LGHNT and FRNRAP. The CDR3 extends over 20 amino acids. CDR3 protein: CASGSSLGLAGGALYNEQFF. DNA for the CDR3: TGTGCTAGTGGTTCCTCCCTAGGACTAGCGGGAGGTGCCCTCTACAATGAGCAGTTCTTC.

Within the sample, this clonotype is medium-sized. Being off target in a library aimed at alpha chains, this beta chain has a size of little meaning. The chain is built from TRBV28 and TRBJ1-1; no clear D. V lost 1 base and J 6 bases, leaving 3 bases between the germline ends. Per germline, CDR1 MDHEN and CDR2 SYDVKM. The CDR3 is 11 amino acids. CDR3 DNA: TGTGCCAGCAGTTTATATTCTGAAGCTTTCTTT. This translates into CASSLYSEAFF.

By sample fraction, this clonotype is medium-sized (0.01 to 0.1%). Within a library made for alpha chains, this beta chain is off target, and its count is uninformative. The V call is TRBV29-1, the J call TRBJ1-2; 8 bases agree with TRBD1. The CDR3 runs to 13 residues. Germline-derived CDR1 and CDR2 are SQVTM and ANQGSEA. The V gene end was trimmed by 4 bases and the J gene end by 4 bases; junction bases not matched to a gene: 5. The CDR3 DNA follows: TGCAGCGTTGGGGACAGGCTCCTCTATGGCTACACCTTC. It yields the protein CSVGDRLLYGYTF.

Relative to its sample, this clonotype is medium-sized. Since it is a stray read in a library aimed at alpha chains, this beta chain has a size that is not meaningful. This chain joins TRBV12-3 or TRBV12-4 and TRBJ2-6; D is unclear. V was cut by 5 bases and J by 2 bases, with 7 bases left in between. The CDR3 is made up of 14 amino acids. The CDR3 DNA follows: TGTGCCAGCAGTCTAGGGCCTGGGGCCAACGTCCTGACTTTC. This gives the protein CASSLGPGANVLTF.

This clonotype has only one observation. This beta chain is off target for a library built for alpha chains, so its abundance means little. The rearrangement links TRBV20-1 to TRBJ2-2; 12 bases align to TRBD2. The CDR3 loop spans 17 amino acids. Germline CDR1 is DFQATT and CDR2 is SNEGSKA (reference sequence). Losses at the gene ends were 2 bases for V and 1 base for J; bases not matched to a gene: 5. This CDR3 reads CSARRTSGIQNTGELFF. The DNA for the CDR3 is TGCAGTGCTAGAAGGACTAGCGGGATACAGAACACCGGGGAGCTGTTTTTT.

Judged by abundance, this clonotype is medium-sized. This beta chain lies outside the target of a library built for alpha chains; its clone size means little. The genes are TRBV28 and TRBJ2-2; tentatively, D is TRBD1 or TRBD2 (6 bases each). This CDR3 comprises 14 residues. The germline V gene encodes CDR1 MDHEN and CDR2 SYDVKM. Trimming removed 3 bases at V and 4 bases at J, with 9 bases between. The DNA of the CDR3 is TGTGCCAGCAGTTTTAGGGGGGTCACCGGGGAGCTGTTTTTT. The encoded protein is CASSFRGVTGELFF.